The 4 T cell receptor beta chains below were found in one sample sequenced in a study of T cells after yellow fever vaccination (dated by TCRdb to between 2017 and 2020). Per the publication, the treatment or condition label means: live attenuated yellow fever vaccine strain. The library relied on 5' RACE. TCRdb shows the sequencer as Illumina HiSeq 2500. The raw public data were reprocessed by TCRdb itself: fastp quality trimming at Q25, MiXCR clonotype calling, in-frame beta chains only. Duplicate CDR3 protein sequences are folded into a single record with the most common DNA and genes. For this sample the table gives around 230,000 distinct CDR3 sequences, of which about 7% were detected only once. Roughly 1% of the sample goes to the ten largest clones. Sequencing used CD4+ T cells sorted from PBMCs, obtained on the day of the yellow fever booster vaccination. These receptors were taken from a man aged 25-45 years who received the YFV17D yellow fever vaccine.

The chain employs TRBV23-1 and TRBJ2-5, with TRBD1 matching 10 bases. TRBV23-1 is labeled an ORF, and its function is uncertain. J was trimmed by 4 bases and V by 4 bases; bases with no gene match: 12. The CDR3 extends over 17 amino acids. The CDR3 is CASSRIRDRGLSETQYF. The CDR3 DNA is TGCGCCAGCAGTCGGATCCGGGACAGGGGCTTGTCAGAGACCCAGTACTTC.

The V and J genes are TRBV20-1 and TRBJ2-7; 8 nucleotides match TRBD2. Germline CDR1 reads DFQATT; CDR2 reads SNEGSKA (reference sequence). CDR3 length equals 14 residues. J was trimmed by 4 bases and V by 6 bases; bases with no gene match: 11. CDR3 in amino acids: CSAARGGSKYEQYF. CDR3 bases: TGCAGTGCGGCCCGGGGGGGCAGCAAGTACGAGCAGTACTTC.

There are many counts of this clonotype. CDR3 in DNA: TGCAGCGTGGGGGCGGGACAGGGAGAGACCCAGTACTTC. Translated, it gives CSVGAGQGETQYF. The chain is built from TRBV29-1 and TRBJ2-5, with TRBD1 matching 9 bases. Germline values: CDR1 SQVTM, CDR2 ANQGSEA. The CDR3 length is 13 residues. V was pared by 6 bases and J by 4 bases, with 6 bases of the junction left unmatched.

This clonotype was counted at least ten times. The CDR3 DNA reads TGTGCCAGCAGCTTAACAGGGGCCCCCCGGTACGAGCAGTACTTC. Amino acid sequence: CASSLTGAPRYEQYF. The rearrangement uses TRBV7-4 and TRBJ2-7, with 7 positions matching TRBD1. CDR3 length: 15 amino acids. After removal of 2 bases from V and 4 bases from J, the junction contained 8 bases not matched to a gene. Per germline, CDR1 SGHVT and CDR2 SQSDAQ.